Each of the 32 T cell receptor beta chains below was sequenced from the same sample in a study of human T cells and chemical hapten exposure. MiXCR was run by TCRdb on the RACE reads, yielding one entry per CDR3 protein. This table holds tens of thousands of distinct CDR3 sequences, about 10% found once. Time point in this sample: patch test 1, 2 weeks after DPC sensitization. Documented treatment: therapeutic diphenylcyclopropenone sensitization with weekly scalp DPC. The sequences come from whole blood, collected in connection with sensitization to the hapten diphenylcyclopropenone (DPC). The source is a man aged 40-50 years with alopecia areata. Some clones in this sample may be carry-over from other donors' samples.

This CDR3 is CASSLFGLYNEQFF. CDR3 nucleotide sequence: TGTGCCAGCAGTTTATTCGGACTTTACAATGAGCAGTTCTTC. The chain joins TRBV28 to TRBJ2-1; tentatively, D is TRBD2 (5 bases). Between the trimmed V and J ends, which lost 1 base and 4 bases, there was a span of 8 bases. CDR1 is MDHEN and CDR2 is SYDVKM in the germline V gene. CDR3 length equals 14 residues.

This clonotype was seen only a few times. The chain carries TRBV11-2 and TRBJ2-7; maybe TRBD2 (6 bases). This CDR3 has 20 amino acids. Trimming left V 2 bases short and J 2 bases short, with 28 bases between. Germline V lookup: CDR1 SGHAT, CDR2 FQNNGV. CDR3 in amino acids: CASSLRSGGGLDFFPYEQYV. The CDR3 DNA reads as TGTGCCAGCAGCTTAAGGTCCGGTGGGGGACTGGACTTCTTTCCCTACGAGCAGTACGTC.

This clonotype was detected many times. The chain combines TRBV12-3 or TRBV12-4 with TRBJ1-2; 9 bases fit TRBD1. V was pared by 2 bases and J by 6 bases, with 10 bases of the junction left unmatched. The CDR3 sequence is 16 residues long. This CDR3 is CASSLQPDRGYNGYTF. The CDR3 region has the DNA TGTGCCAGCAGTTTACAGCCGGACAGGGGATATAATGGCTACACCTTC.

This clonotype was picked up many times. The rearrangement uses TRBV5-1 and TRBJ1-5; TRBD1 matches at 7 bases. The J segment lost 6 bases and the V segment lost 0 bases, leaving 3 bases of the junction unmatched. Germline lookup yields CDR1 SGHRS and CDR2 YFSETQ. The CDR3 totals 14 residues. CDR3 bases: TGCGCCAGCAGCTTGGAGGGGGCAGGTCAGCCCCAGCATTTT. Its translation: CASSLEGAGQPQHF.

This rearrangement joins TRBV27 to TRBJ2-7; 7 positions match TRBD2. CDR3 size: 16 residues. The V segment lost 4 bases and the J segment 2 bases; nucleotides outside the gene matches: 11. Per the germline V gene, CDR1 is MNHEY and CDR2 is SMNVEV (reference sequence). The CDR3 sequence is CASSSQGGALTYEQYV. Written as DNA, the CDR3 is TGTGCCAGCAGTTCCCAGGGAGGGGCCCTTACCTACGAGCAGTACGTC.

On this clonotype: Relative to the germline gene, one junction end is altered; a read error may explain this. The CDR3 region is CASSLWTGVNTEAFF. The CDR3 coding sequence is TGTGCCAGCAGCCTTTGGACAGGGGTGAATACTGAAGCTTTCTTT. The V and J genes are TRBV7-9 and TRBJ1-1; 9 nucleotides match TRBD1. CDR3 size: 15 residues. Germline loops: CDR1 SEHNR, CDR2 FQNEAQ (reference sequence).

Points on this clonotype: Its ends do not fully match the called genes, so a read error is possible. The CDR3 DNA is TGTGCCAGCGGCTTAGCGGGAGGGCCTACAGATACGCAGTATTTT. Encoded protein: CASGLAGGPTDTQYF. The chain links TRBV7-6 to TRBJ2-3, with 11 nucleotides matching TRBD2. The CDR3 has 15 amino acids. The germline V gene encodes CDR1 SGHVS and CDR2 FNYEAQ.

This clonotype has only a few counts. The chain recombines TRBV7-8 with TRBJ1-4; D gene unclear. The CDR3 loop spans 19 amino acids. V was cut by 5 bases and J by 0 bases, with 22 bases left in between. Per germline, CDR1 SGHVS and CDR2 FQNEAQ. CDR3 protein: CASSLQLISSMATNEKLFF. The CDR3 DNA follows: TGTGCCAGCAGCCTACAACTAATAAGTTCCATGGCAACTAATGAAAAACTGTTTTTT.

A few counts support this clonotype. Here the CDR3 reads CASSLGDTSGANVLTF. CDR3 DNA sequence: TGCGCCAGCAGCTTGGGGGATACCTCTGGGGCCAACGTCCTGACTTTC. The rearrangement joins TRBV5-1 to TRBJ2-6; D gene ambiguous. V lost 0 bases and J lost 0, with 7 bases in between. The CDR3 runs to 16 residues. Germline values: CDR1 SGHRS, CDR2 YFSETQ.

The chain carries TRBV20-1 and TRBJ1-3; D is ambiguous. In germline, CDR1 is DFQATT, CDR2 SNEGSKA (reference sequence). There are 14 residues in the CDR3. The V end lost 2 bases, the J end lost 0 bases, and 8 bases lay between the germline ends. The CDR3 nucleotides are TGCAGTGCTAGACCCGAGGTCTCTGGAAACACCATATATTTT. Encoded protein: CSARPEVSGNTIYF.

CDR3 amino acids: CASNIGDTDTQYF. The CDR3, as DNA: TGTGCCAGCAACATAGGGGATACAGATACGCAGTATTTT. V is TRBV11-2 and J is TRBJ2-3; a weak D match, TRBD1 (5 bases). Germline V gene sequence: CDR1 SGHAT, CDR2 FQNNGV. The CDR3 length is 13 residues. Deletions cut 7 bases from V and 3 bases from J, with 11 bases between.

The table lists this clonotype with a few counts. CDR3 amino acids: CSARYRALEAFF. CDR3 sequence (DNA): TGCAGTGCTAGATACAGGGCCCTTGAAGCTTTCTTT. The chain recombines TRBV20-1 with TRBJ1-1; tentatively, D is TRBD1 (6 bases). Germline loops: CDR1 DFQATT, CDR2 SNEGSKA (reference sequence). The CDR3 runs 12 residues. The V and J ends lost 2 bases and 7 bases respectively, with 11 bases between them.

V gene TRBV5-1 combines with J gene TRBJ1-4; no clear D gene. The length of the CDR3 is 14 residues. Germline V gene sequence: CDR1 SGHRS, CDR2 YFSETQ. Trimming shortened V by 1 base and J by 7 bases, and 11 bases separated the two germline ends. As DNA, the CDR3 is TGCGCCAGCAGCTTGACCCCGAGCACTGAAAAACTGTTTTTT. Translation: CASSLTPSTEKLFF.

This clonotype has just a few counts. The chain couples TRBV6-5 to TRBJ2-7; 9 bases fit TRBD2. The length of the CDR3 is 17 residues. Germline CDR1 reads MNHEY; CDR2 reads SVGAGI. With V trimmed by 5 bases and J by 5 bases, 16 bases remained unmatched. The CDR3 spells CASSNPVGSGSSHEQYF. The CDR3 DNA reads TGTGCCAGCAGTAATCCCGTGGGTAGCGGGAGTTCCCACGAGCAGTACTTC.

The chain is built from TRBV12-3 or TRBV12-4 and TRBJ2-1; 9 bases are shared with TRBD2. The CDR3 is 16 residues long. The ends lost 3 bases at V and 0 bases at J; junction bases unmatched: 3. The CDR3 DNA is TGTGCCAGCAGTTTTGCTAGCGGGATCTCCTACAATGAGCAGTTCTTC. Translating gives CASSFASGISYNEQFF.

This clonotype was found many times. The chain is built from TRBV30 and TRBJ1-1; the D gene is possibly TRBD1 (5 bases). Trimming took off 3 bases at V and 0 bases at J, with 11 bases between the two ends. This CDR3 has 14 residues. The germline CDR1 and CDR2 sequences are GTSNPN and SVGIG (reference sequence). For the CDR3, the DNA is TGTGCCTGGAGAACAGGCGCCATGAACACTGAAGCTTTCTTT. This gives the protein CAWRTGAMNTEAFF.

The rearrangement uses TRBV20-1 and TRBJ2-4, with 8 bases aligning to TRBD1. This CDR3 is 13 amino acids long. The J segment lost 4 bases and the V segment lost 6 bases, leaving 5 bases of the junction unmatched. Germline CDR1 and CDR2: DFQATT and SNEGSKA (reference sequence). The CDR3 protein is CSATDRVKNIQYF. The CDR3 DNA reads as TGCAGTGCAACGGACAGGGTTAAAAACATTCAGTACTTC.

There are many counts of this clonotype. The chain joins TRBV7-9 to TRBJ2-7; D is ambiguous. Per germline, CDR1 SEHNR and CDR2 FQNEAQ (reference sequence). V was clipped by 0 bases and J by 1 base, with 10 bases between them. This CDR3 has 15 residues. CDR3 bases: TGTGCCAGCAGCTTAGCTACGGTGCCTTCCTACGAGCAGTACTTC. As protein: CASSLATVPSYEQYF. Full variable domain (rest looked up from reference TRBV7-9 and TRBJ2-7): DTGVSQNPRHKITKRGQNVTFRCDPISEHNRLYWYRQTLGQGPEFLTYFQNEAQLEKSRLLSDRFSAERPKGSFSTLEIQRTEQGDSAMYLCASSLATVPSYEQYFGPGTRLTVT.

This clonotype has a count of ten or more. CDR3 bases: TGTGCCAGCAGCCGAGACCTGAGAGGAGATGAGCAGTTCTTC. As protein: CASSRDLRGDEQFF. The rearrangement joins TRBV7-9 to TRBJ2-1; D unclear. From germline, CDR1 is SEHNR and CDR2 FQNEAQ (reference sequence). This CDR3 spans 14 amino acids. The V end was cut by 5 bases, the J end by 8 bases, with 16 bases between.

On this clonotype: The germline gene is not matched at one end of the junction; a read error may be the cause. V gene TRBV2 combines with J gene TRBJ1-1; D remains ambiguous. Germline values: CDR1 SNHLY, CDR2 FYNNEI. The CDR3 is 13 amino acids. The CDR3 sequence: CDSSLAGNTEAFF. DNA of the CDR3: TGTGACAGCAGTCTAGCTGGAAACACTGAAGCTTTCTTT.

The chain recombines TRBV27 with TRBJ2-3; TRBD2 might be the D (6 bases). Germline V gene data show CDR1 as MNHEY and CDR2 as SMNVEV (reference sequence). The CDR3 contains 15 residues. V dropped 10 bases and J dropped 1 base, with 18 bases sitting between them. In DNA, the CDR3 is TGTGCCACCCGGGACTTCATAACGGGCACAGATACGCAGTATTTT. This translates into CATRDFITGTDTQYF.

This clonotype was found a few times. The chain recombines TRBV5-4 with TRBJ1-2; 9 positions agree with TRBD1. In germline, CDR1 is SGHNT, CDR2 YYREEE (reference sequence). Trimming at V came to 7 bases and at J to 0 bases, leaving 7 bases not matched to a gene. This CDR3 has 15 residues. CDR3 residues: CASVGTGSPNYGYTF. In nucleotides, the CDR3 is TGTGCCAGCGTGGGGACAGGGTCCCCTAACTATGGCTACACCTTC.

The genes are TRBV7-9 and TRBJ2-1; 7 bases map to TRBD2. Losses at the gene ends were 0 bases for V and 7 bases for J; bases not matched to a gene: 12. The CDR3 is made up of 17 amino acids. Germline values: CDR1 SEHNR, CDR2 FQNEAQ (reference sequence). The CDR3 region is CASSLASGTTTRNEQFF. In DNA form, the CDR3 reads TGTGCCAGCAGCTTAGCGTCCGGGACTACCACTCGGAATGAGCAGTTCTTC.

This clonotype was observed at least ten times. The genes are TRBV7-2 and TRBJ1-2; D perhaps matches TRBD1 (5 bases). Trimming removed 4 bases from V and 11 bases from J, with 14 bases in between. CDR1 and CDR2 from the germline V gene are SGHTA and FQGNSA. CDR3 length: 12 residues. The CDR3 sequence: CASSSSHRKYTF. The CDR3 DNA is TGTGCCAGCAGCTCCTCTCACAGGAAGTACACCTTC.

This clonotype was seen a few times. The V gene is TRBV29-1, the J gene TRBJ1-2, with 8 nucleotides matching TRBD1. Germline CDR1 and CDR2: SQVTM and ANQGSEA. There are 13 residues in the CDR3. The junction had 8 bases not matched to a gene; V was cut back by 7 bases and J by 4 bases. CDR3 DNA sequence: TGCAGCGCCGGACAGGGATGGTCCTATGGCTACACCTTC. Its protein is CSAGQGWSYGYTF.

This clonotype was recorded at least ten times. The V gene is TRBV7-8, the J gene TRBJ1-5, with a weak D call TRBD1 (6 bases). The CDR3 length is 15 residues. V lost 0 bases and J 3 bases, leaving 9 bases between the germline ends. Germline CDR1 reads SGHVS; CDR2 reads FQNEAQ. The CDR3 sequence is CASSLAGGLNQPQHF. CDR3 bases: TGTGCCAGCAGCTTAGCGGGGGGCCTCAATCAGCCCCAGCATTTT. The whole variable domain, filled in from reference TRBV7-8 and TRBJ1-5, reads GAGVSQSPRYKVAKRGQDVALRCDPISGHVSLFWYQQALGQGPEFLTYFQNEAQLDKSGLPSDRFFAERPEGSVSTLKIQRTQQEDSAVYLCASSLAGGLNQPQHFGDGTRLSIL.

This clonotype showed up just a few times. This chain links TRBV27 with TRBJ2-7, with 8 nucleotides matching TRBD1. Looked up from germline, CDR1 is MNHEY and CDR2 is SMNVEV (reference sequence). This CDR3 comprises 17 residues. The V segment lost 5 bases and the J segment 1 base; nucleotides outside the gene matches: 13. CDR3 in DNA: TGTGCCAGCAGTACATGGGACAGGACAATCACATCCTACGAGCAGTACGTC. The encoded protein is CASSTWDRTITSYEQYV.

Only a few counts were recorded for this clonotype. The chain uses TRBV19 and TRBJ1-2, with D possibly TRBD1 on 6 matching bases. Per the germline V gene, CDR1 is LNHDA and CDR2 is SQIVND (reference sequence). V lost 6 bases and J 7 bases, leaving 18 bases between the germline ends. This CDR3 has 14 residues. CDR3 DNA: TGTGCCAGTAGCACAGACACAGGGCGTGGTGGCTACACCTTC. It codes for CASSTDTGRGGYTF. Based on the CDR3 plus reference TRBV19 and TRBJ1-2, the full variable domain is DGGITQSPKYLFRKEGQNVTLSCEQNLNHDAMYWYRQDPGQGLRLIYYSQIVNDFQKGDIAEGYSVSREKKESFPLTVTSAQKNPTAFYLCASSTDTGRGGYTFGSGTRLTVV.

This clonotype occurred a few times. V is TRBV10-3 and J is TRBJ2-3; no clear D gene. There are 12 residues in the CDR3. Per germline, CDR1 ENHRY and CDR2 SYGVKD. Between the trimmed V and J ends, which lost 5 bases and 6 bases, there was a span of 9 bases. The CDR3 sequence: CAISSYMDTQYF. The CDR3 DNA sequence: TGTGCCATCAGTTCCTATATGGATACGCAGTATTTT.

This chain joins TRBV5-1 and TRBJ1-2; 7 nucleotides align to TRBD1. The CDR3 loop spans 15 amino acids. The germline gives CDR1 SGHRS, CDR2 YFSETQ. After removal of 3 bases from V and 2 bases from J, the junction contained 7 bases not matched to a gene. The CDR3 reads CASSSAGTANYGYTF. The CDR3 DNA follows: TGCGCCAGCAGCTCAGCCGGGACAGCCAACTATGGCTACACCTTC.

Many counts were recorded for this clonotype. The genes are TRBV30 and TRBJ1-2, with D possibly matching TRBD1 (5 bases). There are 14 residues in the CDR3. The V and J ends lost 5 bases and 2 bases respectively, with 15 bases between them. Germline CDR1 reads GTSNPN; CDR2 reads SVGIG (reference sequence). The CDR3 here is CAWHRPGRNYGYTF. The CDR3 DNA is TGTGCCTGGCATAGGCCGGGACGGAACTATGGCTACACCTTC.

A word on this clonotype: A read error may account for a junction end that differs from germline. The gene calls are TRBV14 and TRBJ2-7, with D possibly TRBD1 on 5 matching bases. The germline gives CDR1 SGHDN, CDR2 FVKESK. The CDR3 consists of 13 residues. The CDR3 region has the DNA TGTGCCAGCAGCCAAGATCCTAGGGGCGAGCAGCACTTC. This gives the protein CASSQDPRGEQHF.